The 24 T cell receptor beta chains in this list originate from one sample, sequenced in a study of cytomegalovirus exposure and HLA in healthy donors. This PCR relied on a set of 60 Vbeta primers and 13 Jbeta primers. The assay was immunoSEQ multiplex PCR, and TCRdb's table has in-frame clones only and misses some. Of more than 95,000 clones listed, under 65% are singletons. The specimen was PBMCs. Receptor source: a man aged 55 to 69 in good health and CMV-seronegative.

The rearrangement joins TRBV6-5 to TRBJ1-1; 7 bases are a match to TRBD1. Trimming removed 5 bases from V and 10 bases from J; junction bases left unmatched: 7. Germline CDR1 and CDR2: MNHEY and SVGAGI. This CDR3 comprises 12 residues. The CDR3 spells CASSEGDRAAFF. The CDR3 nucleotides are TGTGCCAGCAGTGAAGGTGACAGGGCAGCTTTCTTT.

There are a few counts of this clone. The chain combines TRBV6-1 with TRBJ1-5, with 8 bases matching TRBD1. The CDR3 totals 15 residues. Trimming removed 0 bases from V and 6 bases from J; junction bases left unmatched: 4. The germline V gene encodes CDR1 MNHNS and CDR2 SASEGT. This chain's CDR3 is CASSEAPGQGQPQHF. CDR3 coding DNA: TGTGCCAGCAGTGAAGCGCCAGGACAGGGTCAGCCCCAGCATTTT.

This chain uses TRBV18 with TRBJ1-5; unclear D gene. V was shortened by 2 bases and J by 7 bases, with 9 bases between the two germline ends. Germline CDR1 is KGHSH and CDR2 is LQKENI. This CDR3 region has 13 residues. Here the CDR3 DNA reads TGTGCCAGCTCACCAGACCGGGAGCAGCCCCAGCATTTT. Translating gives CASSPDREQPQHF. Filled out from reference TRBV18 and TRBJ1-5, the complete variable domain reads NAGVMQNPRHLVRRRGQEARLRCSPMKGHSHVYWYRQLPEEGLKFMVYLQKENIIDESGMPKERFSAEFPKEGPSILRIQQVVRGDSAAYFCASSPDREQPQHFGDGTRLSIL.

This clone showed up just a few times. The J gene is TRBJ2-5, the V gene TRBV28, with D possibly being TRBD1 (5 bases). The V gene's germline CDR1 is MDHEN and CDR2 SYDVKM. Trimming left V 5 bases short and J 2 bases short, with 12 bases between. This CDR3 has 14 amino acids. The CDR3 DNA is TGTGCCAGCAGTCCTGACAGTCCTCAAGAGACCCAGTACTTC. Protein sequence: CASSPDSPQETQYF.

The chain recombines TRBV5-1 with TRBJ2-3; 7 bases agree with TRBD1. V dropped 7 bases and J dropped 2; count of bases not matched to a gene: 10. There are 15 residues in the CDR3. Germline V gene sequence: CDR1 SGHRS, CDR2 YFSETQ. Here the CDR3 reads CASCRQGTDTDTQYF. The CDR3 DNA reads TGCGCCAGCTGCAGACAGGGCACGGACACAGATACGCAGTATTTT.

CDR3 in DNA: TGTGCCAGCAGTGACCCACGCTGGGGCGGGAGTTTAAATGAGCAGTTCTTC. Encoded protein: CASSDPRWGGSLNEQFF. The chain recombines TRBV6-4 with TRBJ2-1, with 7 bases that match TRBD2. This CDR3 comprises 17 residues. The germline CDR1 and CDR2 sequences are MRHNA and SNTAGT. The V and J ends lost 2 bases and 7 bases, in that order; junction bases with no gene match: 14.

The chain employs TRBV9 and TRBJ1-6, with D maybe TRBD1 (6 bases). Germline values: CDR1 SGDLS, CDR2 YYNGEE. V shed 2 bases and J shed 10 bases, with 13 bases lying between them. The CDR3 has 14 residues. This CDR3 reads CASSVGALGSPLHF. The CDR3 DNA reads TGTGCCAGCAGCGTGGGGGCCCTGGGATCACCCCTCCACTTT.

The DNA of the CDR3 is TGTGCCAGCAGCGCCCGGACAGAGTCCTACGAGCAGTACTTC. Translation gives CASSARTESYEQYF. The V and J genes are TRBV9 and TRBJ2-7, with D possibly TRBD1 on 6 matching bases. V lost 3 bases to trimming and J lost 1 base, with 11 bases between them. Germline CDR1 is SGDLS and CDR2 is YYNGEE. This CDR3 contains 14 residues.

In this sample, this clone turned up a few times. The CDR3 spells CASSLAAGVRETQYF. The CDR3 coding sequence is TGTGCCAGCAGCTTGGCGGCAGGGGTTCGGGAGACCCAGTACTTC. V gene TRBV5-4 combines with J gene TRBJ2-5, with D possibly matching TRBD1 (6 bases). Germline V CDR1 and CDR2: SGHNT, YYREEE (reference sequence). The CDR3 is 15 amino acids. Trimming stripped 0 bases from V and 5 bases from J, with 14 bases between.

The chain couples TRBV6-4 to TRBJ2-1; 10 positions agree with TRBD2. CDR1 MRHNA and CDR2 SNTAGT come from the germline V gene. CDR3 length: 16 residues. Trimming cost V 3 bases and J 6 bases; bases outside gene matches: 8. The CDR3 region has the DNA TGTGCCAGCAGTGAGGGATCTAGCGGGAGACCCAATGAGCAGTTCTTC. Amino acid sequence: CASSEGSSGRPNEQFF.

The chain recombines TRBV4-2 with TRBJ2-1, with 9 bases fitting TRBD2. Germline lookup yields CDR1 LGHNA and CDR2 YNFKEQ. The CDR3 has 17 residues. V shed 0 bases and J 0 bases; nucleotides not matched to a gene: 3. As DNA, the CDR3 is TGTGCCAGCAGCCAAGAGGTTAGCGGGGGCTCCTACAATGAGCAGTTCTTC. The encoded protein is CASSQEVSGGSYNEQFF.

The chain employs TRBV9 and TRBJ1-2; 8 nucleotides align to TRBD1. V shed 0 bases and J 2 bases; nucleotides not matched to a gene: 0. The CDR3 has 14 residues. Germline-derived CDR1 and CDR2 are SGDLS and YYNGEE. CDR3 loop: CASSVGTGNYGYTF. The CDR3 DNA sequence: TGTGCCAGCAGCGTAGGGACAGGGAACTATGGCTACACCTTC.

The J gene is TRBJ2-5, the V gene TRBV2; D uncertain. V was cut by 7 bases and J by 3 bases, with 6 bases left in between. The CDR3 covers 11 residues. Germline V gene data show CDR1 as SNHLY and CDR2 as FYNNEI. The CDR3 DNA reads TGTGCCAGCACTAAAGAAGAGACCCAGTACTTC. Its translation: CASTKEETQYF.

CDR3 DNA: TGTGCCAGCAGCTCGGTGGGACAGAACTATGGCTACACCTTC. Translating gives CASSSVGQNYGYTF. The chain carries TRBV5-4 and TRBJ1-2; TRBD1 agrees at 7 bases. CDR3 length equals 14 residues. The germline gives CDR1 SGHNT, CDR2 YYREEE (reference sequence). V lost 3 bases and J lost 2; bases outside the gene matches: 4.

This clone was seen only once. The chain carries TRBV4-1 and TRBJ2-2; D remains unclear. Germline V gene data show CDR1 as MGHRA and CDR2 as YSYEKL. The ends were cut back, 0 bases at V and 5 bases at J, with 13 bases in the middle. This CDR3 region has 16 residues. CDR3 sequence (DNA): TGCGCCAGCAGCCAAGATGCAGTAATAAGAACCGGGGAGCTGTTTTTT. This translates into CASSQDAVIRTGELFF.

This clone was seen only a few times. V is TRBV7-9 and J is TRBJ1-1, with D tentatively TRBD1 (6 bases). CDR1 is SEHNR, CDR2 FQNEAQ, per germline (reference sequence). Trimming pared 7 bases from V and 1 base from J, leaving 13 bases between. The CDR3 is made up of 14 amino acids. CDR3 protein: CASTQDSQNTEAFF. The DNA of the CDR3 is TGTGCCAGCACCCAGGACAGTCAGAACACTGAAGCTTTCTTT.

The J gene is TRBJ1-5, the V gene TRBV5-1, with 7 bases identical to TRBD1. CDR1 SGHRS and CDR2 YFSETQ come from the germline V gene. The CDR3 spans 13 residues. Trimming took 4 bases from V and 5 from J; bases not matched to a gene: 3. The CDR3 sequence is CASSRTGDQPQHF. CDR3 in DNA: TGCGCCAGCAGCAGAACAGGGGATCAGCCCCAGCATTTT. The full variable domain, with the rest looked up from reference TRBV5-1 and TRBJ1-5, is KAGVTQTPRYLIKTRGQQVTLSCSPISGHRSVSWYQQTPGQGLQFLFEYFSETQRNKGNFPGRFSGRQFSNSRSEMNVSTLELGDSALYLCASSRTGDQPQHFGDGTRLSIL.

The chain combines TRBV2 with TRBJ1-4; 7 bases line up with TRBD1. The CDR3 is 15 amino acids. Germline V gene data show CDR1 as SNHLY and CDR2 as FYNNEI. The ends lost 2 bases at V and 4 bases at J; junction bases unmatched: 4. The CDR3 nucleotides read TGTGCCAGCAGTGAAATGGGACAGTTTAATGAAAAACTGTTTTTT. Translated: CASSEMGQFNEKLFF.

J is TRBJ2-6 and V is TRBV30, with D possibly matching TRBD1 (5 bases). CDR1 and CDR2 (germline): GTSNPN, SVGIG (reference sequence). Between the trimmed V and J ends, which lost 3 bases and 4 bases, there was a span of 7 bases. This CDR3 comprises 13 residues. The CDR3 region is CAWRGPGANVLTF. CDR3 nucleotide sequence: TGTGCCTGGAGGGGGCCCGGGGCCAACGTCCTGACTTTC.

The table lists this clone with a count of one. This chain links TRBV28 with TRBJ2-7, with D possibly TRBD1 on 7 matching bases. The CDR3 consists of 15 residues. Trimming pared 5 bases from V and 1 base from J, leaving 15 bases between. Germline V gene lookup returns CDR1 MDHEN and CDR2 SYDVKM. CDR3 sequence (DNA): TGTGCCAGCAGTATCCCAGGGGGGACTTCCTACGAGCAGTACTTC. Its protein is CASSIPGGTSYEQYF.

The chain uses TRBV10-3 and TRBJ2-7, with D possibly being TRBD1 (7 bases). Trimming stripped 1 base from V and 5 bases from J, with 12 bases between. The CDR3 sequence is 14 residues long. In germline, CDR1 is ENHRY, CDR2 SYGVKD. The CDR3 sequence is CAISEYGGGDEQYF. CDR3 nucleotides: TGTGCCATCAGTGAGTACGGAGGGGGCGACGAGCAGTACTTC.

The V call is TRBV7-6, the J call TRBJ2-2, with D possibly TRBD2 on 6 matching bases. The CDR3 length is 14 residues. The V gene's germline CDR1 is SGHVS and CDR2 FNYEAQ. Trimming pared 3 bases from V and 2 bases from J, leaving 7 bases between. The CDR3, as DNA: TGTGCCAGCAGCTTTAGCGGAAACACCGGGGAGCTGTTTTTT. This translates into CASSFSGNTGELFF.

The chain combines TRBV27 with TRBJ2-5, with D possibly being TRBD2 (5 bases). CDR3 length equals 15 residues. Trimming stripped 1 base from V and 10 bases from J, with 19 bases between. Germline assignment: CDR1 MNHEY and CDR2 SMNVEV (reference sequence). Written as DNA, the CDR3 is TGTGCCAGCAGTTTATTTGCCGGGAACGAGAGAGGCCAGTACTTC. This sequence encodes CASSLFAGNERGQYF.

The CDR3 DNA reads TGCGCCAGCAGTCAGACAGGGGGTATGGGCACAGATACGCAGTATTTT. Its translation is CASSQTGGMGTDTQYF. The rearrangement links TRBV5-1 to TRBJ2-3; 9 bases are shared with TRBD1. V trimming: 5 bases; J trimming: 1 base; junction bases outside the gene matches: 8. Germline CDR1 reads SGHRS; CDR2 reads YFSETQ. The CDR3 totals 16 residues.